This T cell receptor beta chain was sequenced during a study of T-cell memory formation after mild COVID-19. As for the study in general: Most TCR clusters belonged to a single donor. General study findings and limits: Contracting clones from day 15 to 85 had balanced CD4/CD8; later expanders favoured CD4+.

Turning to this clonotype: Its antigen is not known.

V dropped 0 bases and J dropped 16 bases, with 10 bases sitting between them. CDR1 is MNHNY and CDR2 is SVGAGI in the germline V gene (reference sequence). The CDR3 is made up of 11 amino acids. Amplification by 5'RACE using constant-segment primers produced TCR alpha and TCR beta cDNA libraries that carried sample barcodes and UMIs. TCRdb reprocessed the 5' RACE reads via MiXCR and lists one record per CDR3 protein. Of 450,000 or so distinct CDR3 sequences in the sample, around a quarter were seen once. This chain uses TRBV6-6 with TRBJ2-4; D is perhaps TRBD1 (5 bases). The source of this sequence is an adult woman who had mild COVID-19 (a few samples of this study predate the infection). Cell type and time point are not known. Sequenced input: PBMCs or a T cell subset sorted from them (not recorded which). The CDR3 loop is CASSYSGQGYF. In nucleotides, the CDR3 is TGTGCCAGCAGTTACTCGGGGCAGGGTTACTTC.